These T cell receptor beta chains were read from a single sample in a study of OX40 agonist ivuxolimab in advanced cancers. The table came from immunoSEQ multiplex PCR; TCRdb's copy has only in-frame clones and leaves some out. The data show about 32,000 clones, roughly 76% seen once. The sample was CD4+ or CD8+ T cells sorted from blood, taken in a trial of the OX40 agonist ivuxolimab. The receptors stem from an adult with an advanced solid tumor such as melanoma, head and neck, liver or kidney cancer. Both conserved end residues are part of each CDR3. Each record gives: CDR3 DNA, CDR3 protein, clone size, V gene, D gene, J gene. A D gene is named only where the DNA matches it firmly. Clone size is given for some rows only: seen once, a few or many times, or a class if the clone is expanded.

TGTGCCAGCAGCCTCAGCGGGAGAATGTGGGAGACCCAGTACTTC CASSLSGRMWETQYF NA TRBV14 TRBD2 TRBJ2-5
TGTGCCACCTTAGGACCCCGACGGTCCTACAATGAGCAGTTCTTC CATLGPRRSYNEQFF NA TRBV28 NA TRBJ2-1
TGCGCCAGCAGGGAAGGGACAGAGGACACCGGGGAGCTGTTTTTT CASREGTEDTGELFF NA TRBV5-1 TRBD1 TRBJ2-2
TGTGCCAGCAGCTTAGTCCGGGACAGCTACGAGCAGTACTTC CASSLVRDSYEQYF NA TRBV7-6 TRBD1 TRBJ2-7
TGCGCCAGCAGCCCGTTGACAGCGAACACCGGGGAGCTGTTTTTT CASSPLTANTGELFF NA TRBV5-1 NA TRBJ2-2
TGTGCCAGCTCACCGTCGGCGGGGACAACTGGCTACACCTTC CASSPSAGTTGYTF NA TRBV18 NA TRBJ1-2
TGTGCCAGTAGTATAGATCGAGGTTTCTCAGATACGCAGTATTTT CASSIDRGFSDTQYF few TRBV19 NA TRBJ2-3
TGTGCCACCCAGGGCCTCAAGGTTCTCCTTTACGAGCAGTACTTC CATQGLKVLLYEQYF NA TRBV25-1 NA TRBJ2-7
TGTGCCAGCAGCTTGACGGGGACAGCTCAAGAGACCCAGTACTTC CASSLTGTAQETQYF NA TRBV11-3 TRBD1 TRBJ2-5
TGTGCCACCAGCAGAGATCGACAGAGGGGTTTAGAAGCTTTCTTT CATSRDRQRGLEAFF NA TRBV15 NA TRBJ1-1
TGTGCCATCAGTGAGTCTGGGGCTAGCACCGCCCACGAGCAGTACTTC CAISESGASTAHEQYF few TRBV10-3 NA TRBJ2-7
TGTGCCAGCAGCGAGAGGGAGGCTGGGGCCAACGTCCTGACTTTC CASSEREAGANVLTF medium-sized TRBV14 NA TRBJ2-6
TGTGCCAGCAGTTCGACGTGGGATAATTCACCCCTCCACTTT CASSSTWDNSPLHF NA TRBV2 NA TRBJ1-6
TGTGCCAGCAGCTTGGGACAGGGAAGTGGCTACACCTTC CASSLGQGSGYTF NA TRBV7-2 TRBD1 TRBJ1-2
TGTGCCAGCAGTCCCATGGGGTTAGGCTTCTCTGGAAACACCATATATTTT CASSPMGLGFSGNTIYF NA TRBV28 NA TRBJ1-3
TGTGCCAGCAGCTTGGCCCGTCTAGACGAGCAGTACTTC CASSLARLDEQYF NA TRBV5-6 NA TRBJ2-7
TGTGCCAGCAGTGCCAGCGGGAATGAGCAGTTCTTC CASSASGNEQFF NA TRBV6-1 NA TRBJ2-1
TGTGCCAGCAGTTTTTATAATGGCGGCGGGGGAAACATTCAGTACTTC CASSFYNGGGGNIQYF NA TRBV28 TRBD2 TRBJ2-4